This T cell receptor beta chain was obtained from a study of early stage breast cancer tumors. TCRdb's table, derived via immunoSEQ multiplex PCR, lists solely in-frame clones and lacks some. The sample yields over 40,000 clones, 78% seen once. The CDR3 covers 15 residues. J gave up 4 bases and V 4 bases, and 5 bases lay outside the gene matches. Per germline, CDR1 SGDLS and CDR2 YYNGEE. This sequence was found in a person in their 40s with breast cancer. Sequences were obtained from blood. The chain couples TRBV9 to TRBJ2-1; 10 bases fit TRBD1. Here the CDR3 DNA reads TGTGCCAGCAGCCCACGGACAGGGGGATACAATGAGCAGTTCTTC. It encodes CASSPRTGGYNEQFF.